Listed here are 7 T cell receptor beta chains from one sample, sequenced in a study of T-cell memory formation after mild COVID-19. TCRdb used MiXCR to reprocess the 5' RACE reads, holding one entry per CDR3 protein. The sample contains about 100,000 distinct CDR3 sequences, roughly a sixth of which appear only once. The sample comprised PBMCs or a T cell subset sorted from them (not recorded which). These receptors came from a man between 18 and 35 years old who had mild COVID-19 (a few samples of this study predate the infection). Cell type and time point are not known.

This sequence joins TRBV4-3 and TRBJ2-3, with 8 bases that match TRBD2. This CDR3 comprises 15 residues. V lost 4 bases to trimming and J lost 0 bases; unmatched junction nucleotides: 3. Germline V CDR1 and CDR2: LGHNA, YSLEER. The CDR3 is CASSRAGESTDTQYF. CDR3 DNA: TGCGCCAGCAGCCGAGCGGGGGAGAGCACAGATACGCAGTATTTT.

In the case of this clonotype: An end of the junction does not agree with germline; a read error may underlie this. The chain couples TRBV7-7 to TRBJ2-5, with TRBD2 as a possible D gene (6 bases). Germline V gene data show CDR1 as SSHAT and CDR2 as FNYEAQ (reference sequence). This CDR3 contains 13 residues. In DNA, the CDR3 is TGTGCTAGCAGCCGGGACTTTCAAGAGACCCAGTACTTC. Its protein product is CASSRDFQETQYF.

This chain links TRBV19 with TRBJ2-2; D is possibly TRBD1 (6 bases). The CDR3 is made up of 15 amino acids. The V and J ends lost 5 bases and 4 bases respectively, with 14 bases between them. Germline V CDR1 and CDR2: LNHDA, SQIVND (reference sequence). The CDR3 DNA reads as TGTGCCAGTAGTCCAGCAGGGGCGGGCACCGGGGAGCTGTTTTTT. Protein product: CASSPAGAGTGELFF.

This clonotype occurred many times. The rearrangement links TRBV29-1 to TRBJ2-5, with D possibly TRBD2 on 8 matching bases. Deletions cut 2 bases from V and 3 bases from J, with 22 bases between. This CDR3 has 17 amino acids. Germline assignment: CDR1 SQVTM and CDR2 ANQGSEA. CDR3 in amino acids: CSVELQGGLVMEETQYF. CDR3 DNA sequence: TGCAGCGTTGAACTCCAGGGGGGACTAGTCATGGAAGAGACCCAGTACTTC.

This clonotype was picked up many times. The V gene is TRBV29-1, the J gene TRBJ2-3, with 9 nucleotides matching TRBD2. Germline-derived CDR1 and CDR2 are SQVTM and ANQGSEA. Trimming cost V 7 bases and J 6 bases; bases outside gene matches: 8. The CDR3 is 13 residues long. Written as DNA, the CDR3 is TGCAGCGCTCGCGGGGGGGCCGGCGATACGCAGTATTTT. Translating gives CSARGGAGDTQYF.

The V call is TRBV7-2, the J call TRBJ2-5; 8 nucleotides align to TRBD2. The CDR3 spans 17 residues. V lost 1 base to trimming and J lost 2 bases; unmatched junction nucleotides: 9. Germline values: CDR1 SGHTA, CDR2 FQGNSA. The CDR3 DNA reads as TGTGCCAGCAGCTTAGACCCGCGGGGGGCATGGCAAGAGACCCAGTACTTC. Translation: CASSLDPRGAWQETQYF.

This clonotype has more than one count but fewer than ten. The chain links TRBV4-1 to TRBJ2-1; D call uncertain. Deletions cut 1 base from V and 9 bases from J, with 22 bases between. Germline CDR1 is MGHRA and CDR2 is YSYEKL. The CDR3 extends over 17 amino acids. CDR3 nucleotides: TGCGCCAGCAGCCAAGGGGCTCTTTTGGGATCCATGGGTGAGCAGTTCTTC. Translating gives CASSQGALLGSMGEQFF.